One and the same sample provided the 26 T cell receptor beta chains below, sequenced in a study of CD8 T cells in Susac syndrome. After extraction with the RNeasy kit, roughly 0.5 to 1 ug of the RNA was reverse transcribed using random hexamers. TCRdb passed the immunoSEQ multiplex PCR reads through MiXCR, listing each CDR3 protein once. This table holds over 150,000 distinct CDR3 sequences, over 90% found once. Sequencing was carried out using CD4+ T cells from PBMCs. These receptors came from a human donor with multiple sclerosis.

The chain has TRBV12-5 and TRBJ2-5; TRBD2 might be the D (6 bases). The CDR3 has 14 residues. The germline gives CDR1 LGHNT, CDR2 FRNRAP. The V end lost 2 bases, the J end lost 9 bases, and 16 bases lay between the germline ends. Here the CDR3 reads CASGLNFGPGAQYF. The CDR3 region has the DNA TGTGCTAGTGGTTTGAACTTTGGGCCGGGGGCCCAGTACTTC.

The rearrangement uses TRBV4-1 and TRBJ2-7; D remains ambiguous. Trimming shortened V by 1 base and J by 0 bases, and 4 bases separated the two germline ends. Germline V lookup: CDR1 MGHRA, CDR2 YSYEKL. This CDR3 has 13 residues. The CDR3 DNA reads as TGCGCCAGCAGCCAAGCCTTCTCCTACGAGCAGTACTTC. Translation: CASSQAFSYEQYF.

V and J are TRBV29-1 and TRBJ1-2; a weak D match, TRBD1 (5 bases). Germline V lookup: CDR1 SQVTM, CDR2 ANQGSEA. This CDR3 is built from 18 residues. The germline V and J ends were trimmed by 0 bases and 4 bases, with 24 bases remaining between them. This CDR3 is CSVEDLGRGGRPFYGYTF. CDR3 nucleotides: TGCAGCGTTGAAGATCTAGGTAGGGGCGGACGGCCCTTCTATGGCTACACCTTC.

This chain connects TRBV20-1 to TRBJ2-2, with D possibly being TRBD2 (5 bases). CDR1 is DFQATT, CDR2 SNEGSKA, per germline (reference sequence). The ends were cut back, 6 bases at V and 6 bases at J, with 14 bases in the middle. There are 13 residues in the CDR3. CDR3 protein: CSARRTSSGELFF. The CDR3 nucleotides are TGCAGTGCCCGGAGGACTTCCTCCGGGGAGCTGTTTTTT.

The gene calls are TRBV9 and TRBJ1-2; 8 positions match TRBD1. Germline CDR1 and CDR2: SGDLS and YYNGEE. The CDR3 is 14 amino acids. V lost 5 bases, J lost 2 bases, and 5 bases stayed unmatched. The CDR3 loop is CASSLPGGNYGYTF. DNA of the CDR3: TGTGCCAGCAGTCTTCCAGGGGGCAACTATGGCTACACCTTC.

The rearrangement uses TRBV7-3 and TRBJ1-2; no reliable D call. CDR3 length: 13 amino acids. Germline CDR1 reads SGHTA; CDR2 reads FQGTGA. Trimming shortened V by 5 bases and J by 2 bases, and 9 bases separated the two germline ends. CDR3 in amino acids: CASSRGRNYGYTF. In DNA, the CDR3 is TGTGCCAGCAGCCGCGGTCGCAACTATGGCTACACCTTC.

The chain joins TRBV20-1 to TRBJ1-5; D is perhaps TRBD1 (5 bases). The CDR3 is 13 residues long. CDR1 and CDR2 (germline): DFQATT, SNEGSKA (reference sequence). V lost 3 bases to trimming and J lost 5 bases, with 11 bases between them. Here the CDR3 DNA reads TGCAGTGCTAGGTTTACAGGCGATCAGCCCCAGCATTTT. Protein: CSARFTGDQPQHF.

The rearrangement joins TRBV29-1 to TRBJ1-1; D might be TRBD1 (5 bases). The germline gives CDR1 SQVTM, CDR2 ANQGSEA. The germline V and J ends were trimmed by 3 bases and 5 bases, with 13 bases remaining between them. The CDR3 runs to 13 residues. The CDR3 protein is CSVDSGFLTEAFF. In DNA form, the CDR3 reads TGCAGCGTTGACTCAGGGTTCCTGACTGAAGCTTTCTTT.

This rearrangement joins TRBV19 to TRBJ2-5; possible D gene TRBD2, 5 bases. This CDR3 contains 12 residues. Germline V CDR1 and CDR2: LNHDA, SQIVND (reference sequence). V shed 6 bases and J shed 3 bases, with 8 bases lying between them. Written as DNA, the CDR3 is TGTGCCAGTAGAGACTACGAAGAGACCCAGTACTTC. It specifies CASRDYEETQYF.

V and J are TRBV30 and TRBJ2-6; D unclear. Between the trimmed V and J ends, which lost 0 bases and 0 bases, there was a span of 6 bases. Germline CDR1 reads GTSNPN; CDR2 reads SVGIG (reference sequence). This CDR3 region has 15 residues. The chain's CDR3 is CAWSVGTSGANVLTF. In DNA, the CDR3 is TGTGCCTGGAGTGTAGGAACCTCTGGGGCCAACGTCCTGACTTTC.

The chain combines TRBV30 with TRBJ2-7, with 9 bases lining up with TRBD1. Germline V gives CDR1 GTSNPN, CDR2 SVGIG (reference sequence). The trim removed 0 bases at V and 7 bases at J, leaving 10 bases unmatched. The CDR3 consists of 15 residues. CDR3 in DNA: TGTGCCTGGAGTGTGTTCGGGACAGGGTCTAAAGAGCAGTACTTC. As protein: CAWSVFGTGSKEQYF.

V and J are TRBV30 and TRBJ2-7, with 12 bases identical to TRBD1. The CDR3 has 16 amino acids. Germline CDR1 is GTSNPN and CDR2 is SVGIG (reference sequence). Losses at the gene ends were 7 bases for V and 5 bases for J; bases not matched to a gene: 15. Written as DNA, the CDR3 is TGTGCCTACAACGGCATCCGGGACAGGGGGCCCCACGAGCAGTACTTC. Translation: CAYNGIRDRGPHEQYF.

In regard to this clonotype: The germline gene is not matched at one end of the junction; a read error may be the cause. In nucleotides, the CDR3 is TGTGCCAGCAGCTCCTCCTTCCGGGACCTACGCTTC. The encoded protein is CASSSSFRDLRF. The gene calls are TRBV6-2 or TRBV6-3 and TRBJ2-7, with D perhaps being TRBD1 or TRBD2 (5 bases each). This CDR3 region has 12 residues. Germline V gives CDR1 MNHEY, CDR2 SVGEGT.

V usage is TRBV24-1 and J usage is TRBJ1-5, with no clear D. Germline CDR1 KGHDR, CDR2 SFDVKD. CDR3 length: 12 amino acids. V was trimmed by 6 bases and J by 3 bases, leaving 5 bases between them. The DNA of the CDR3 is TGTGCCACCAGTACGGTCAATCAGCCCCAGCATTTT. As protein: CATSTVNQPQHF.

J is TRBJ1-5 and V is TRBV12-3 or TRBV12-4; 11 bases fit TRBD1. This CDR3 is built from 15 residues. The ends lost 7 bases at V and 2 bases at J; junction bases unmatched: 4. CDR3 DNA: TGTGCCAGCAACTTGGGACAGGGGGGCAATCAGCCCCAGCATTTT. Its translation: CASNLGQGGNQPQHF.

The chain recombines TRBV20-1 with TRBJ2-5; TRBD2 might be the D (7 bases). The CDR3 sequence is 15 residues long. Germline V gene sequence: CDR1 DFQATT, CDR2 SNEGSKA (reference sequence). V lost 4 bases and J lost 0, with 15 bases in between. The CDR3 DNA follows: TGCAGTGCTACCGGAAGGGAGGGGGACCAAGAGACCCAGTACTTC. Amino acid sequence: CSATGREGDQETQYF.

The rearrangement joins TRBV3-1 to TRBJ2-5; D gene uncertain. The V end was cut by 2 bases, the J end by 0 bases, with 10 bases between. Germline-derived CDR1 and CDR2 are LGHDT and YNNKEL (reference sequence). This CDR3 is built from 15 residues. The CDR3 DNA is TGTGCCAGCAGCCAACGTTATGCAGACCAAGAGACCCAGTACTTC. This translates into CASSQRYADQETQYF.

The V call is TRBV4-1, the J call TRBJ2-1; perhaps TRBD2 as D (6 bases). The J call may be incorrect, as the DNA end agrees better with TRBJ2-7. CDR1 MGHRA and CDR2 YSYEKL come from the germline V gene. The CDR3 is made up of 14 amino acids. The CDR3 loop is CASSQEGTLNEQYF. In DNA, the CDR3 is TGCGCCAGCAGCCAGGAGGGAACACTGAACGAGCAGTACTTC.

This sequence joins TRBV27 and TRBJ2-7; D uncertain. Germline assignment: CDR1 MNHEY and CDR2 SMNVEV (reference sequence). With 2 bases removed from V and 2 bases from J, the gap between germline ends came to 16 bases. The CDR3 is 16 residues long. The CDR3 DNA sequence: TGTGCCAGCAGTTTAAGAACGGCAGGCCGGACCTACGAGCAGTACTTC. This gives the protein CASSLRTAGRTYEQYF.

The gene calls are TRBV19 and TRBJ2-1, with D uncertain. V was clipped by 3 bases and J by 0 bases, with 12 bases between them. The length of the CDR3 is 16 residues. CDR1 and CDR2 from the germline V gene are LNHDA and SQIVND (reference sequence). The CDR3 nucleotides read TGTGCCAGTAGTATGGGGTCCGGCAGCTCCTACAATGAGCAGTTCTTC. It codes for CASSMGSGSSYNEQFF.

The CDR3 region has the DNA TGCAGTGCTAGAGTCGGCCGGGCCCCCGTGTTGAGAGAGACCCAGTACTTC. It translates to CSARVGRAPVLRETQYF. The chain links TRBV20-1 to TRBJ2-5; D is uncertain. Germline CDR1 reads DFQATT; CDR2 reads SNEGSKA (reference sequence). The CDR3 has 17 amino acids. V lost 1 base, J lost 4 bases, and 22 bases lay in between.

J is TRBJ1-2 and V is TRBV19; D gene unclear. Trimming left V 3 bases short and J 3 bases short, with 5 bases between. The CDR3 consists of 12 residues. The germline gives CDR1 LNHDA, CDR2 SQIVND (reference sequence). CDR3 bases: TGTGCCAGTAGTATCCGTGACTATGGCTACACCTTC. The encoded protein is CASSIRDYGYTF.

The CDR3 bases are TGTGCCAGCAGCCCCTCCCGACAGGGGGCGAACTACGAGCAGTACTTC. This translates into CASSPSRQGANYEQYF. The genes are TRBV7-8 and TRBJ2-7; TRBD1 matches 10 bases. The CDR3 loop spans 16 amino acids. V trimming: 5 bases; J trimming: 3 bases; junction bases outside the gene matches: 10. CDR1 and CDR2 (germline): SGHVS, FQNEAQ.

The chain is built from TRBV30 and TRBJ2-2; TRBD1 matches 8 bases. Germline trimming cut 4 bases from V and 6 bases from J; bases unmatched to any gene: 7. The CDR3 has 14 residues. In germline, CDR1 is GTSNPN, CDR2 SVGIG (reference sequence). Written as DNA, the CDR3 is TGTGCCTGGACCACTCAGGGGGCGTCCGGGGAGCTGTTTTTT. Translating gives CAWTTQGASGELFF.

The chain joins TRBV7-9 to TRBJ2-7, with D perhaps matching TRBD2 (6 bases). V gave up 4 bases and J gave up 2 bases, with 18 bases separating them. This CDR3 has 16 residues. The germline CDR1 and CDR2 sequences are SEHNR and FQNEAQ (reference sequence). The CDR3 DNA sequence: TGTGCCAGCAGCTCCCGTCCCGGTAGCGGTGCCTACGAGCAGTACTTC. Its protein is CASSSRPGSGAYEQYF.

The rearrangement uses TRBV4-1 and TRBJ2-7; D gene ambiguous. V was pared by 4 bases and J by 6 bases, with 16 bases between. Germline assignment: CDR1 MGHRA and CDR2 YSYEKL. The CDR3 contains 14 residues. The CDR3 here is CASSRGPSRSEQYF. As DNA, the CDR3 is TGCGCCAGCAGCCGTGGGCCCAGCCGGAGCGAGCAGTACTTC.